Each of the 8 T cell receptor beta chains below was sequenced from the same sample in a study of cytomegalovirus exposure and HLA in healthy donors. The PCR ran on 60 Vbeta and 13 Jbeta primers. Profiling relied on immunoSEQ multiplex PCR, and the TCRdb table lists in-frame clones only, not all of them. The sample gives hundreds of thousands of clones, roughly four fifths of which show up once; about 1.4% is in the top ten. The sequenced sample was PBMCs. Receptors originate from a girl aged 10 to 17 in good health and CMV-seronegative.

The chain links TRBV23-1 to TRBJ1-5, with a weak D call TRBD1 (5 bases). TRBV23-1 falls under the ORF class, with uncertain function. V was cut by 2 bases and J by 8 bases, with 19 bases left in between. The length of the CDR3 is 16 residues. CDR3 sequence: CASSQKMAGIGKPQHF. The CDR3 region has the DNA TGCGCCAGCAGTCAAAAGATGGCAGGGATTGGTAAGCCCCAGCATTTT.

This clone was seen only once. The CDR3 here is CAGQAGDRDNEKLFF. DNA of the CDR3: TGTGCCGGGCAAGCTGGGGACAGGGATAATGAAAAACTGTTTTTT. The chain is built from TRBV28 and TRBJ1-4, with 9 positions matching TRBD1. Germline-derived CDR1 and CDR2 are MDHEN and SYDVKM. The CDR3 is 15 amino acids. V gave up 11 bases and J gave up 4 bases; unmatched junction bases: 11.

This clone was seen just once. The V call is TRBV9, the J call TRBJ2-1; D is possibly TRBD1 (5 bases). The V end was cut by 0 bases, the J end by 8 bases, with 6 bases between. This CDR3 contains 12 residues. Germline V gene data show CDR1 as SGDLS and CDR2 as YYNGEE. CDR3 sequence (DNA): TGTGCCAGCAGCGTAGGGGGCTATGAGCAGTTCTTC. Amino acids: CASSVGGYEQFF. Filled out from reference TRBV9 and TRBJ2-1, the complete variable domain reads DSGVTQTPKHLITATGQRVTLRCSPRSGDLSVYWYQQSLDQGLQFLIQYYNGEERAKGNILERFSAQQFPDLHSELNLSSLELGDSALYFCASSVGGYEQFFGPGTRLTVL.

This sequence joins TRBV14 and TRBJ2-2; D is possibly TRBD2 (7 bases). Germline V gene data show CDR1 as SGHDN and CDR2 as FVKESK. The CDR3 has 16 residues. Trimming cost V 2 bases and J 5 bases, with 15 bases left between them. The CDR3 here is CASSQLSGGRTGELFF. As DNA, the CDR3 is TGTGCCAGCAGCCAATTATCGGGGGGCCGAACCGGGGAGCTGTTTTTT.

The chain's CDR3 is CASSATTGTTTEAFF. Here the CDR3 DNA reads TGTGCCAGCAGCGCAACGACAGGGACCACCACTGAAGCTTTCTTT. This chain uses TRBV9 with TRBJ1-1, with 7 bases fitting TRBD1. In germline, CDR1 is SGDLS, CDR2 YYNGEE. The CDR3 length is 15 residues. The V and J ends lost 3 bases and 4 bases, in that order; junction bases with no gene match: 9.

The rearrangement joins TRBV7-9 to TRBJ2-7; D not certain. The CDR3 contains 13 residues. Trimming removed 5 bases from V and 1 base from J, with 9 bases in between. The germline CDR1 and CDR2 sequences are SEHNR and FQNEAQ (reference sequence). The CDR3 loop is CASSASGSYEQYF. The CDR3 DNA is TGTGCCAGCAGCGCCTCAGGATCCTACGAGCAGTACTTC.

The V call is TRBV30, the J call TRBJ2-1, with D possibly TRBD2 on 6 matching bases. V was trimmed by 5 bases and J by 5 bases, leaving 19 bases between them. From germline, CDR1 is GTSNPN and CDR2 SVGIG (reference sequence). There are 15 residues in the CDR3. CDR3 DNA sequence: TGTGCCTGGCAGGGCTTGGCGGGGAGAAACAATGAGCAGTTCTTC. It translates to CAWQGLAGRNNEQFF.

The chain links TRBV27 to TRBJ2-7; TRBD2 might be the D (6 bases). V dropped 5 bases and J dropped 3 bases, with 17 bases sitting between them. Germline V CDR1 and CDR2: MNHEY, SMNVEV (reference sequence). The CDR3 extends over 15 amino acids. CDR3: CASSPRGGTGYEQYF. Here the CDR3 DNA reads TGTGCCAGCAGTCCCCGGGGCGGGACCGGCTACGAGCAGTACTTC.